Included here is one T cell receptor beta chain sequence, with context. Antigen: not known. This entry comes from a study of cytomegalovirus exposure and HLA in healthy donors. Study background: In a later analysis, it was reported that the approximately 110 validation repertoires had been produced on the same platform as the 550 to 850 repertoires belonging to the first cohort. Study-level findings and limits: The study recorded around 160 TCR beta chains that were cytomegalovirus-associated. Reports described diagnosis of cytomegalovirus status by the classifier as highly specific and sensitive. Confirmation in vitro established that a few CMV-associated chains were specific for CMV antigens.

Clones were sequenced by immunoSEQ multiplex PCR, and TCRdb holds only the in-frame ones, with some missing. The data contain hundreds of thousands of clones, less than 90% of them singletons. J was trimmed by 1 base and V by 2 bases; bases with no gene match: 2. The germline V gene encodes CDR1 GTSNPN and CDR2 SVGIG (reference sequence). This CDR3 region has 13 residues. Sequences were obtained from PBMCs. The sequence came from a woman younger than 30 in good health and CMV-seronegative. V gene TRBV30 combines with J gene TRBJ2-7, with TRBD2 identical over 7 bases. The CDR3 reads CAWSRLASYEQYF. The DNA for the CDR3 is TGTGCCTGGAGTAGACTAGCTTCCTACGAGCAGTACTTC. Full variable domain (outside the CDR3, taken from reference TRBV30 and TRBJ2-7): SQTIHQWPATLVQPVGSPLSLECTVEGTSNPNLYWYRQAAGRGLQLLFYSVGIGQISSEVPQNLSASRPQDRQFILSSKKLLLSDSGFYLCAWSRLASYEQYFGPGTRLTVT.